This TCR beta chain was identified in a study of early T cells in non-severe SARS-CoV-2 infection. Attachment of unique molecular identifiers was made to individual cDNA molecules. Each CDR3 protein gets one entry after TCRdb re-called the 5' RACE reads with MiXCR. The repertoire holds just under 85,000 distinct CDR3 sequences, roughly a tenth seen once, with over 7.5% in the top ten. General study points: VDJdb matching favored anti-spike CD8 responses, missing private and CD4 specificities.

V lost 2 bases and J lost 5; bases outside the gene matches: 6. The CDR3 is 15 residues long. Germline V gene lookup returns CDR1 MRHNA and CDR2 SNTAGT. This clonotype appeared many times. Its antigen remains unidentified. The V gene is TRBV6-4, the J gene TRBJ2-3; 8 nucleotides align to TRBD2. The TCR was taken from an adult who was a healthcare worker with PCR-confirmed SARS-CoV-2 infection or an uninfected control (not recorded which). The source was whole blood, collected at baseline. The CDR3 region is CASSDETGGLDTQYF. The CDR3 DNA follows: TGTGCCAGCAGTGACGAAACGGGAGGGCTAGATACGCAGTATTTT.